The rows below give T cell receptor beta chains drawn from one sample of a study of cytomegalovirus exposure and HLA in healthy donors. Profiling relied on immunoSEQ multiplex PCR, and the TCRdb table lists in-frame clones only, not all of them. In the table there are approximately 80,000 clones, 72% of which are singletons. Sequencing input: PBMCs. These receptors all stem from a woman in her thirties or forties in good health and CMV-seropositive. Each CDR3 is given with its conserved first and last residue.

TRBV5-4 | CASSLPRQGVGYGYTF
TRBV6-6 | CASSSGGAERPQHF
TRBV5-1 | CASSPRSWDSSYEQYF
TRBV10-3 | CAIKSKGANTEAFF
TRBV5-6 | CASSSLQGGSPGANVLTF
TRBV29-1 | CSVQQGEKLFF
TRBV6-6 | CASRGAHETQYF
TRBV6-5 | CATLPRGNTEAFF
TRBV7-9 | CASSLGSEQFF
TRBV5-1 | CASSLGRDRAWETQYF
TRBV11-2 | CASSLGQGSEAFF
TRBV20-1 | CSATSSYEQYF
TRBV4-2 | CASSQYGGENTGELFF
TRBV5-4 | CASSLAGANEKLFF
TRBV10-2 | CASRGIDRDYEQYF
TRBV7-2 | CASSLSPGRSYEQYF
TRBV9 | CASSVAGLSTDTQYF
TRBV6-1 | CASSGTGYASGSNQPQHF
TRBV28 | CASSSGQTYNEQFF
TRBV6-1 | CASSERSGSNYGYTF
TRBV11-2 | CASSLDGRREAFF
TRBV15 | CATSNHRESPLHF
TRBV7-2 | CASSTGQGGNQPQHF
TRBV7-9 | CASSLKSRLAGVQETQYF
TRBV5-1 | CASSPELAGTGVDTQYF
TRBV27 | CASSWDRGYGYTF
TRBV9 | CASSAGTSWTYEQYF
TRBV5-1 | CASSLEGSTTDTQYF